The 32 T cell receptor beta chains in this list originate from one sample, sequenced in a study of blood T cell repertoires in COVID-19 (TCRdb year 2020). Receptor libraries were prepared by the immunoSEQ multiplex PCR assay. As stored in TCRdb, this immuneACCESS dataset retains in-frame rearrangements with V and J assigned. A fraction of the clones does not appear; measured against another copy, unresolved V genes explain less than half of the discrepancy, and the remainder lacks a known reason. The sample records more than 75,000 clones, about 90% of which are singletons. The biggest ten clones account for roughly 8.1% of the sample. Sequenced sample: peripheral blood. These receptors all come from a woman between 70 and 85 years old with acute or convalescent COVID-19.

This clone occurred once. This chain uses TRBV5-1 with TRBJ1-2, with 10 nucleotides matching TRBD1. Germline V gene lookup returns CDR1 SGHRS and CDR2 YFSETQ. V lost 2 bases, J lost 3 bases, and 7 bases stayed unmatched. The CDR3 spans 16 residues. The DNA for the CDR3 is TGCGCCAGCAGCTTTTTCGGGACAGGGGACCACTATGGCTACACCTTC. The encoded protein is CASSFFGTGDHYGYTF.

This chain uses TRBV5-1 with TRBJ1-5; D is perhaps TRBD1 (6 bases). This CDR3 comprises 14 residues. With 5 bases removed from V and 4 bases from J, the gap between germline ends came to 13 bases. Germline CDR1 is SGHRS and CDR2 is YFSETQ. This CDR3 is CASRPGQDNQPQHF. CDR3 DNA sequence: TGCGCCAGCAGACCGGGACAAGATAATCAGCCCCAGCATTTT.

The genes are TRBV18 and TRBJ1-1; 9 bases agree with TRBD1. Germline V gene lookup returns CDR1 KGHSH and CDR2 LQKENI. CDR3 length equals 16 residues. V was clipped by 3 bases and J by 3 bases; unmatched bases: 8. As DNA, the CDR3 is TGTGCCAGCTCACCGACCGGGACAGGGAAGCACACTGAAGCTTTCTTT. It translates to CASSPTGTGKHTEAFF.

In this sample, this clone turned up a few times. The DNA for the CDR3 is TGCGCCAGCAGCTTGTCCGGGGGAGGAGATACGCAGTATTTT. It encodes CASSLSGGGDTQYF. This rearrangement joins TRBV5-1 to TRBJ2-3; D might be TRBD2 (6 bases). Germline values: CDR1 SGHRS, CDR2 YFSETQ. The V and J ends lost 1 base and 5 bases respectively, with 11 bases between them. This CDR3 contains 14 residues.

The gene calls are TRBV7-3 and TRBJ2-6; 11 nucleotides agree with TRBD1. With 8 bases clipped from V and 3 bases from J, the junction kept 18 bases outside the gene matches. This CDR3 has 20 residues. Germline V gives CDR1 SGHTA, CDR2 FQGTGA. The CDR3 sequence: CASSQKVGQGAKFGANVLTF. In nucleotides, the CDR3 is TGTGCCAGCTCACAAAAGGTCGGACAGGGGGCTAAGTTTGGGGCCAACGTCCTGACTTTC.

This chain connects TRBV11-3 to TRBJ2-7; D might be TRBD2 (6 bases). V dropped 2 bases and J dropped 0 bases, with 11 bases sitting between them. The CDR3 consists of 15 residues. Germline V lookup: CDR1 SGHNT, CDR2 YENEEA. For the CDR3, the DNA is TGTGCCAGCAGCTTACGGGACGGGAGCTCCTACGAGCAGTACTTC. It yields the protein CASSLRDGSSYEQYF.

J is TRBJ1-1 and V is TRBV5-1; TRBD1 matches at 11 bases. The germline V gene encodes CDR1 SGHRS and CDR2 YFSETQ. The V gene end was trimmed by 3 bases and the J gene end by 3 bases; junction bases not matched to a gene: 7. This CDR3 comprises 16 residues. CDR3 sequence reads: CASSSWTGGKDTEAFF. As DNA, the CDR3 is TGCGCCAGCAGCTCTTGGACAGGGGGCAAAGACACTGAAGCTTTCTTT.

This clone appeared a few times. This chain links TRBV7-2 with TRBJ1-1, with D hard to call. Germline CDR1 is SGHTA and CDR2 is FQGNSA. V shed 5 bases and J shed 1 base, with 14 bases lying between them. The CDR3 length is 15 residues. DNA for the CDR3: TGTGCCAGCAGCCGCGCAGGACTGCCGAACACTGAAGCTTTCTTT. Amino acid sequence: CASSRAGLPNTEAFF.

The chain joins TRBV19 to TRBJ1-2, with D maybe TRBD1 (6 bases). The germline CDR1 and CDR2 sequences are LNHDA and SQIVND (reference sequence). With 5 bases removed from V and 3 bases from J, the gap between germline ends came to 16 bases. The CDR3 length is 15 residues. CDR3 sequence: CASSERRQGHYGYTF. CDR3 nucleotides: TGTGCCAGTAGTGAGAGACGCCAGGGGCACTATGGCTACACCTTC.

The V and J genes are TRBV19 and TRBJ2-3; 8 bases agree with TRBD1. This CDR3 comprises 14 residues. V lost 6 bases to trimming and J lost 1 base; unmatched junction nucleotides: 3. Looked up from germline, CDR1 is LNHDA and CDR2 is SQIVND (reference sequence). CDR3 nucleotides: TGTGCCAGTAGCGGGACAGGTGGCACAGATACGCAGTATTTT. This gives the protein CASSGTGGTDTQYF.

V gene TRBV2 combines with J gene TRBJ1-2; no definite D call. V dropped 5 bases and J dropped 8 bases, with 15 bases sitting between them. Germline CDR1 is SNHLY and CDR2 is FYNNEI. The CDR3 is 13 residues long. DNA for the CDR3: TGTGCCAGCAGTCCAGGCCCGCCCGTGGGCTACACCTTC. Translating it yields CASSPGPPVGYTF.

The chain has TRBV6-5 and TRBJ1-5; the D is unclear. The CDR3 covers 15 residues. V was cut by 6 bases and J by 4 bases, with 16 bases left in between. Germline V lookup: CDR1 MNHEY, CDR2 SVGAGI. The CDR3 sequence: CASRPGDLRNQPQHF. As DNA, the CDR3 is TGTGCCAGCAGGCCGGGAGACCTCCGGAATCAGCCCCAGCATTTT.

This clone was detected a few times. The V and J genes are TRBV4-2 and TRBJ1-2; TRBD1 matches 7 bases. Germline assignment: CDR1 LGHNA and CDR2 YNFKEQ. Trimming at V came to 0 bases and at J to 8 bases, leaving 18 bases not matched to a gene. The CDR3 sequence is 18 residues long. The CDR3 here is CASSQDFSGSRGAVGYTF. The CDR3 DNA reads as TGTGCCAGCAGCCAAGATTTTTCGGGCAGCAGGGGGGCCGTCGGCTACACCTTC.

The V gene is TRBV20-1, the J gene TRBJ2-7; tentatively, D is TRBD1 (6 bases). Trimming took off 3 bases at V and 6 bases at J, with 15 bases between the two ends. Germline V gives CDR1 DFQATT, CDR2 SNEGSKA (reference sequence). The CDR3 consists of 13 residues. CDR3 region: CSASNREVGEQYF. The CDR3 DNA reads TGCAGTGCTAGTAACAGGGAAGTCGGCGAGCAGTACTTC.

This chain uses TRBV7-9 with TRBJ2-7, with 8 positions matching TRBD2. Germline V gene sequence: CDR1 SEHNR, CDR2 FQNEAQ (reference sequence). The CDR3 is 15 residues long. Losses at the gene ends were 0 bases for V and 5 bases for J; bases not matched to a gene: 6. CDR3 loop: CASSLAAAGGDEQYF. The CDR3 nucleotides read TGTGCCAGCAGCTTAGCAGCGGCCGGGGGGGACGAGCAGTACTTC.

This clone was observed a handful of times. One end of the junction varies from germline; a read error may be responsible. The chain employs TRBV19 and TRBJ2-3, with a possible D match to TRBD2 (7 bases). The CDR3 has 15 residues. CDR1 is LNHDA and CDR2 is SQIVND in the germline V gene (reference sequence). CDR3 amino acids: CASSIGGTTTDTQYF. The CDR3 DNA sequence: TGTGCCAGTAGCATAGGGGGGACTACCACAGATACGCAGTATTTT.

V and J are TRBV6-1 and TRBJ1-1; D gene unclear. The CDR3 is made up of 15 amino acids. The germline V gene has CDR1 MNHNS and CDR2 SASEGT. Trimming left V 3 bases short and J 1 base short, with 12 bases between. This CDR3 is CASSDDTAGNTEAFF. Here the CDR3 DNA reads TGTGCCAGCAGTGACGACACTGCGGGGAACACTGAAGCTTTCTTT.

The chain has TRBV7-9 and TRBJ1-4; no reliable D call. Germline lookup yields CDR1 SEHNR and CDR2 FQNEAQ (reference sequence). This CDR3 has 12 amino acids. V lost 4 bases to trimming and J lost 8 bases, with 8 bases between them. The CDR3 spells CASSSRVEKLFF. The CDR3 DNA reads as TGTGCCAGCAGCTCCCGGGTAGAAAAACTGTTTTTT.

This clone was picked up one time. The chain has TRBV6-5 and TRBJ2-6; the match to TRBD1 covers 9 bases. Germline V gene lookup returns CDR1 MNHEY and CDR2 SVGAGI. The junction had 3 bases not matched to a gene; V was cut back by 2 bases and J by 7 bases. This CDR3 region has 15 residues. The CDR3 nucleotides read TGTGCCAGCAGTTACGGGGGACAGGGTGCCAACGTCCTGACTTTC. Protein: CASSYGGQGANVLTF.

The chain links TRBV7-2 to TRBJ2-5; 10 bases are shared with TRBD1. The CDR3 contains 14 residues. The V gene's germline CDR1 is SGHTA and CDR2 FQGNSA. The ends lost 5 bases at V and 5 bases at J; junction bases unmatched: 5. CDR3 in DNA: TGTGCCAGCAGCCGGTGGACAGGGGGGGAGACCCAGTACTTC. Encoded protein: CASSRWTGGETQYF.

The chain is built from TRBV28 and TRBJ1-2; 7 nucleotides match TRBD1. Trimming took 5 bases from V and 6 from J; bases not matched to a gene: 6. Germline V lookup: CDR1 MDHEN, CDR2 SYDVKM. The CDR3 runs to 13 residues. Here the CDR3 DNA reads TGTGCCAGCAGTCGGGACAGAGTGGATGGCTACACCTTC. Encoded protein: CASSRDRVDGYTF.

This clone was seen more than once but under ten times. The chain joins TRBV3-1 (or the pseudogene TRBV3-2) to TRBJ1-6; weak D call: TRBD1 (5 bases). CDR1 LGHDT and CDR2 YNNKEL come from the germline V gene (reference sequence). The CDR3 covers 16 residues. The V end was cut by 3 bases, the J end by 5 bases, with 14 bases between. The CDR3 region is CASSQSFGGNNSPLHF. The CDR3 DNA reads TGTGCCAGCAGCCAGTCCTTTGGGGGGAATAATTCACCCCTCCACTTT.

The rearrangement uses TRBV18 and TRBJ1-6, with D hard to call. This CDR3 has 13 residues. From germline, CDR1 is KGHSH and CDR2 LQKENI. Trimming took 3 bases from V and 9 from J, leaving 9 bases between them. This chain's CDR3 is CASSPSGASPLHF. For the CDR3, the DNA is TGTGCCAGCTCACCGTCAGGTGCTTCACCCCTCCACTTT.

This chain connects TRBV5-4 to TRBJ1-6; TRBD1 agrees at 7 bases. V lost 2 bases to trimming and J lost 6 bases; unmatched junction nucleotides: 8. The CDR3 is made up of 16 amino acids. Germline V gives CDR1 SGHNT, CDR2 YYREEE (reference sequence). The DNA of the CDR3 is TGTGCCAGCAGCTTACAGCCGGGACAGTCTAATTCACCCCTCCACTTT. Translation: CASSLQPGQSNSPLHF.

The chain is built from TRBV5-1 and TRBJ2-7; 8 positions agree with TRBD1. Germline trimming cut 4 bases from V and 5 bases from J; bases unmatched to any gene: 11. This CDR3 comprises 15 residues. The germline V gene has CDR1 SGHRS and CDR2 YFSETQ. The CDR3 nucleotides are TGCGCCAGCAGCCATGTAGGACAGGGTAAGGACGAGCAGTACTTC. It encodes CASSHVGQGKDEQYF.

The gene calls are TRBV6-5 and TRBJ1-5; D remains unclear. The CDR3 is made up of 14 amino acids. In germline, CDR1 is MNHEY, CDR2 SVGAGI. The V and J ends lost 1 base and 3 bases respectively, with 7 bases between them. Here the CDR3 DNA reads TGTGCCAGCAGTTACTTGGGAGTCAATCAGCCCCAGCATTTT. Its protein product is CASSYLGVNQPQHF.

The chain couples TRBV28 to TRBJ1-1, with TRBD1 identical over 10 bases. V lost 3 bases, J lost 0 bases, and 13 bases stayed unmatched. Germline V gene lookup returns CDR1 MDHEN and CDR2 SYDVKM. CDR3 length: 19 residues. CDR3 coding DNA: TGTGCCAGCAGTTTTTTCTATCTCGGGACAGGGGACATGAACACTGAAGCTTTCTTT. Its protein is CASSFFYLGTGDMNTEAFF.

The chain uses TRBV29-1 and TRBJ1-2; 10 positions agree with TRBD1. CDR1 and CDR2 from the germline V gene are SQVTM and ANQGSEA. V was clipped by 3 bases and J by 8 bases; unmatched bases: 9. This CDR3 comprises 14 residues. In DNA, the CDR3 is TGCAGCGTTGAGGCGGGACAGGGGTTAAGAGGCTACACCTTC. Translated, it gives CSVEAGQGLRGYTF.

The V and J genes are TRBV15 and TRBJ2-3, with 7 nucleotides matching TRBD2. Germline CDR1 LNHNV, CDR2 YYDKDF (reference sequence). This CDR3 has 17 amino acids. Germline trimming cut 0 bases from V and 3 bases from J; bases unmatched to any gene: 9. The CDR3, as DNA: TGTGCCACCAGCAGAGAAAGGGCGGGAGCTGGTACAGATACGCAGTATTTT. Translating it yields CATSRERAGAGTDTQYF.

The J gene is TRBJ2-1, the V gene TRBV3-1 (or the pseudogene TRBV3-2), with 7 bases aligning to TRBD1. V shed 1 base, J shed 5 bases, and the junction held 2 bases outside the gene matches. The CDR3 spans 14 residues. Germline-derived CDR1 and CDR2 are LGHDT and YNNKEL (reference sequence). The CDR3 region has the DNA TGTGCCAGCAGCCAAGGGACAGGCGACAATGAGCAGTTCTTC. This sequence encodes CASSQGTGDNEQFF.

The chain employs TRBV11-2 and TRBJ2-1, with 7 positions matching TRBD2. The CDR3 covers 16 residues. The trim removed 5 bases at V and 0 bases at J, leaving 7 bases unmatched. The V gene's germline CDR1 is SGHAT and CDR2 FQNNGV. The CDR3 here is CASSPISGNSYNEQFF. The CDR3 nucleotides are TGTGCCAGCAGCCCCATAAGCGGGAACTCCTACAATGAGCAGTTCTTC.

The chain combines TRBV27 with TRBJ2-1; D is perhaps TRBD2 (6 bases). This CDR3 is 15 amino acids long. Germline-derived CDR1 and CDR2 are MNHEY and SMNVEV (reference sequence). V gave up 3 bases and J gave up 4 bases, with 13 bases separating them. CDR3 in DNA: TGTGCCAGCAGTTTTTCGTATGGGACTTACAATGAGCAGTTCTTC. This encodes CASSFSYGTYNEQFF.